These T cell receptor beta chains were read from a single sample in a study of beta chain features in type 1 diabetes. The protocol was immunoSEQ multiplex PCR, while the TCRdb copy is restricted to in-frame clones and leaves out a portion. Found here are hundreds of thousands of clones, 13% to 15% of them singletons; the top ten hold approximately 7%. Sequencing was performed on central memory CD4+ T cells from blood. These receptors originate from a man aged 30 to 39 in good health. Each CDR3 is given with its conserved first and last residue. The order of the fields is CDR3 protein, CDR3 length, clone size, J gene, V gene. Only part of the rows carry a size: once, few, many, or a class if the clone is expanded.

CDR3aa: CATSRDSTDTQYF; len: 13; abundance: .; j_gene: TRBJ2-3; v_gene: TRBV15
CDR3aa: CASSLNRGNPEAFF; len: 14; abundance: .; j_gene: TRBJ1-1; v_gene: TRBV27
CDR3aa: CAISLGHEQYF; len: 11; abundance: .; j_gene: .; v_gene: TRBV10-3
CDR3aa: CASSPSGAAYNEQFF; len: 15; abundance: many; j_gene: TRBJ2-1; v_gene: TRBV7-9
CDR3aa: CASSMNLVETEAFF; len: 14; abundance: few; j_gene: TRBJ1-1; v_gene: TRBV18
CDR3aa: CASWGGWDNSPLHF; len: 14; abundance: .; j_gene: TRBJ1-6; v_gene: TRBV6-1
CDR3aa: CASSQDAVTGVQETQYF; len: 17; abundance: few; j_gene: TRBJ2-5; v_gene: TRBV4-3
CDR3aa: CASSLYGTGELFF; len: 13; abundance: .; j_gene: TRBJ2-2; v_gene: TRBV5-4
CDR3aa: CASSNPGGEKAFF; len: 13; abundance: .; j_gene: TRBJ1-1; v_gene: TRBV5-1
CDR3aa: CASSSPVTNYGYTF; len: 14; abundance: few; j_gene: TRBJ1-2; v_gene: TRBV7-2
CDR3aa: CASSLQGREQYF; len: 12; abundance: .; j_gene: TRBJ2-7; v_gene: TRBV6-1
CDR3aa: CASSLNGGADTQYF; len: 14; abundance: .; j_gene: TRBJ2-3; v_gene: TRBV5-1
CDR3aa: CASSGGTGNTLTAFF; len: 15; abundance: .; j_gene: TRBJ1-1; v_gene: TRBV9
CDR3aa: CASSREGQLEQYF; len: 13; abundance: few; j_gene: TRBJ2-7; v_gene: TRBV4-1
CDR3aa: CASSPNGGDTQYF; len: 13; abundance: few; j_gene: TRBJ2-3; v_gene: TRBV6-1
CDR3aa: CASSLDLGRFSGGSEKLFF; len: 19; abundance: .; j_gene: TRBJ1-4; v_gene: TRBV7-2
CDR3aa: CASSLALGENEQFF; len: 14; abundance: few; j_gene: TRBJ2-1; v_gene: TRBV7-9
CDR3aa: CAIRATGGDTEAFF; len: 14; abundance: .; j_gene: TRBJ1-1; v_gene: TRBV10-3
CDR3aa: CASSVDSSVETQYF; len: 14; abundance: few; j_gene: TRBJ2-5; v_gene: TRBV9
CDR3aa: CASSEAGVEQFF; len: 12; abundance: .; j_gene: TRBJ2-1; v_gene: TRBV2
CDR3aa: CASSPPARDGELFF; len: 14; abundance: few; j_gene: TRBJ2-2; v_gene: TRBV11-2
CDR3aa: CASSPEVGVANTIYF; len: 15; abundance: few; j_gene: TRBJ1-3; v_gene: TRBV18
CDR3aa: CASIKETQYF; len: 10; abundance: .; j_gene: TRBJ2-5; v_gene: TRBV28
CDR3aa: CASGLAGGTADTQYF; len: 15; abundance: few; j_gene: TRBJ2-3; v_gene: TRBV7-2
CDR3aa: CASSGGGTSREQYF; len: 14; abundance: .; j_gene: TRBJ2-7; v_gene: TRBV7-8
CDR3aa: CASSPGTSGGARETQYF; len: 17; abundance: .; j_gene: TRBJ2-5; v_gene: TRBV9
CDR3aa: CAWSRLGETQYF; len: 12; abundance: .; j_gene: TRBJ2-5; v_gene: TRBV30
CDR3aa: CATSKRRGQLTSETQYF; len: 17; abundance: many; j_gene: TRBJ2-5; v_gene: TRBV15
CDR3aa: CASSPGQGPYGQYF; len: 14; abundance: .; j_gene: TRBJ2-7; v_gene: TRBV7-9
CDR3aa: CASSYAGANYGYTF; len: 14; abundance: .; j_gene: TRBJ1-2; v_gene: TRBV6-6
CDR3aa: CASSELGTTGTDTQYF; len: 16; abundance: few; j_gene: TRBJ2-3; v_gene: TRBV25-1
CDR3aa: CASSTRDSQNQPQHF; len: 15; abundance: few; j_gene: TRBJ1-5; v_gene: TRBV4-1
CDR3aa: CASSSTKGQGGEKLFF; len: 16; abundance: .; j_gene: TRBJ1-4; v_gene: TRBV21-1
CDR3aa: CASSQDRGLQSGANVLTF; len: 18; abundance: .; j_gene: TRBJ2-6; v_gene: TRBV4-2
CDR3aa: CATSADFSYNEQFF; len: 14; abundance: few; j_gene: TRBJ2-1; v_gene: TRBV5-1
CDR3aa: CASSRDTGETQYF; len: 13; abundance: few; j_gene: TRBJ2-5; v_gene: TRBV11-2
CDR3aa: CASSPPVAAYGYTF; len: 14; abundance: .; j_gene: TRBJ1-2; v_gene: TRBV4-2
CDR3aa: CASSYAAGGNEQFF; len: 14; abundance: .; j_gene: TRBJ2-1; v_gene: TRBV6-6
CDR3aa: CASRSGGAETQYF; len: 13; abundance: few; j_gene: TRBJ2-5; v_gene: TRBV28
CDR3aa: CASSAKTTSTDTQYF; len: 15; abundance: .; j_gene: TRBJ2-3; v_gene: TRBV6-1
CDR3aa: CSVLTGRSYEQYF; len: 13; abundance: .; j_gene: .; v_gene: TRBV29-1
CDR3aa: CASSDGQGSIQYF; len: 13; abundance: .; j_gene: TRBJ2-4; v_gene: TRBV6-5
CDR3aa: CSVVGAAEAFF; len: 11; abundance: few; j_gene: TRBJ1-1; v_gene: TRBV29-1
CDR3aa: CASSFGGAGYNEQFF; len: 15; abundance: .; j_gene: TRBJ2-1; v_gene: TRBV5-1